The source of this T cell receptor beta chain is a study of shared clonotypes between healthy human individuals. Study in general: The study used three CD4 naive, three CD4 memory, two CD8 naive and one CD8 memory plate per donor. Broader study findings: Relative to their counterparts shared across all four donors, non-shared clonotypes exhibited diminished generation probabilities.

Per germline, CDR1 SGHKS and CDR2 YYEKEE (reference sequence). Trimming removed 1 base at V and 3 bases at J, with 10 bases between. This CDR3 is 14 amino acids long. Method: immunoSEQ multiplex PCR; TCRdb's copy keeps in-frame clones and lacks some. The repertoire consists of a few million clones, with less than 95% occurring once and the leading ten covering 0.37%. Splitting the CD4+ cells yielded a CD45RA+ naive subset and a CD45RA-negative memory subset. This clone has a single count. Antigen specificity is unknown. The specimen sequenced was naive CD4+ T cells from PBMCs. Subset noted: CD45RA+ positively selected. The source is a man younger than 35 in good health. Some clones in this sample may be carry-over from other donors' samples. The chain joins TRBV5-5 to TRBJ1-2; D is unclear. This CDR3 reads CASSLMGGDYGYTF. In DNA, the CDR3 is TGTGCCAGCAGCTTGATGGGCGGCGACTATGGCTACACCTTC.